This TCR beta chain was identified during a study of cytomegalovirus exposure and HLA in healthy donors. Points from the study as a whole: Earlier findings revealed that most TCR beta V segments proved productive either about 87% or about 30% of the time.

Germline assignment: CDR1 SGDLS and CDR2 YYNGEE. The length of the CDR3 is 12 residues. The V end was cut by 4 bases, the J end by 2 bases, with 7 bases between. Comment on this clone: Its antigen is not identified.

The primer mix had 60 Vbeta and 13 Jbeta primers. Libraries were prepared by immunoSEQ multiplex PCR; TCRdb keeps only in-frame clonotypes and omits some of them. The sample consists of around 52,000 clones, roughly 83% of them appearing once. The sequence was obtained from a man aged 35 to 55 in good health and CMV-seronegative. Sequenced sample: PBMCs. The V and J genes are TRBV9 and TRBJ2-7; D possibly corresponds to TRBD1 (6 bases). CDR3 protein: CASSRGTYEQYF. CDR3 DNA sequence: TGTGCCAGCAGCAGGGGGACCTACGAGCAGTACTTC.